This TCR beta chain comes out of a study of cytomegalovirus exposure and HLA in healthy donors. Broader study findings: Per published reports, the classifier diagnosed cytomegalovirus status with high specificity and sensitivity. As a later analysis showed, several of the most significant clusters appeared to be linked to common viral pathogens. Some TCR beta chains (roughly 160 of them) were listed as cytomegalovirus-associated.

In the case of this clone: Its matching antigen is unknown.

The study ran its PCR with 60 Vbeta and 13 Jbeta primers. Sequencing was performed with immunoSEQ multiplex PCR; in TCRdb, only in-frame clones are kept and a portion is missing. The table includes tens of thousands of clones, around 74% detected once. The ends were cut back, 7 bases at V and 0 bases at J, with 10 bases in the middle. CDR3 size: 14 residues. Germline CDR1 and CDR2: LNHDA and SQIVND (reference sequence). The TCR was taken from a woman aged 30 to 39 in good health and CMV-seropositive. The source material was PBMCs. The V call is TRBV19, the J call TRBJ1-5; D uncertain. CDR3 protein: CASNSEHSNQPQHF. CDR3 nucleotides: TGTGCCAGTAATTCAGAACATAGCAATCAGCCCCAGCATTTT.